The next 17 T cell receptor beta chains were all read from a single sample in a study of cytomegalovirus exposure and HLA in healthy donors. Profiling relied on immunoSEQ multiplex PCR, and the TCRdb table lists in-frame clones only, not all of them. The table shows around 150,000 clones, with 88% occurring only once. The sequenced sample consisted of PBMCs. These receptor sequences come from a man aged 18-30 years in good health and CMV-seronegative.

The chain uses TRBV29-1 and TRBJ1-2; D may be TRBD1 (5 bases). The CDR3 extends over 12 amino acids. Trimming took off 3 bases at V and 8 bases at J, with 13 bases between the two ends. Germline loops: CDR1 SQVTM, CDR2 ANQGSEA. CDR3 nucleotides: TGCAGCGTTGACAGGGTCGTCGGAGGCTACACCTTC. Translation gives CSVDRVVGGYTF.

V gene TRBV5-4 combines with J gene TRBJ2-1, with D possibly matching TRBD2 (6 bases). V lost 4 bases to trimming and J lost 4 bases, with 12 bases between them. Germline V gives CDR1 SGHNT, CDR2 YYREEE (reference sequence). The CDR3 contains 14 residues. The CDR3 sequence: CASSAGTSYNEQFF. For the CDR3, the DNA is TGTGCCAGCAGCGCCGGGACTTCTTACAATGAGCAGTTCTTC.

Details on this clone: Other nucleotide sequences in the sample specify the same CDR3. This chain links TRBV29-1 with TRBJ2-3; a possible D gene is TRBD1 (5 bases). Trimming removed 3 bases at V and 3 bases at J, with 10 bases between. The CDR3 runs to 13 residues. Germline lookup yields CDR1 SQVTM and CDR2 ANQGSEA. The CDR3 nucleotides read TGCAGCGTTGACGGGCAGGGAACAGATACGCAGTATTTT. It yields the protein CSVDGQGTDTQYF.

This chain uses TRBV28 with TRBJ2-3, with D perhaps matching TRBD2 (5 bases). Germline CDR1 is MDHEN and CDR2 is SYDVKM. The CDR3 sequence is 16 residues long. V lost 3 bases, J lost 5 bases, and 18 bases lay in between. In DNA, the CDR3 is TGTGCCAGCAGTTTGGGAGCTAGTGGGCACAAAGATACGCAGTATTTT. Translating it yields CASSLGASGHKDTQYF.

The chain recombines TRBV2 with TRBJ2-5, with 7 nucleotides matching TRBD1. After removal of 7 bases from V and 1 base from J, the junction contained 6 bases not matched to a gene. The CDR3 runs to 14 residues. Per the germline V gene, CDR1 is SNHLY and CDR2 is FYNNEI. The CDR3 sequence is CASKGRGTQETQYF. The DNA for the CDR3 is TGTGCCAGCAAGGGCAGGGGGACCCAAGAGACCCAGTACTTC.

The V call is TRBV19, the J call TRBJ1-4, with TRBD1 matching over 9 bases. J gave up 4 bases and V 3 bases, and 3 bases lay outside the gene matches. The CDR3 covers 15 residues. Germline V gene data show CDR1 as LNHDA and CDR2 as SQIVND (reference sequence). CDR3 protein: CASSIPGQGNEKLFF. The CDR3 region has the DNA TGTGCCAGTAGTATTCCGGGACAGGGTAATGAAAAACTGTTTTTT.

V is TRBV27 and J is TRBJ2-1, with a tentative D call TRBD1 (5 bases). Between the trimmed V and J ends, which lost 2 bases and 4 bases, there was a span of 15 bases. CDR1 MNHEY and CDR2 SMNVEV come from the germline V gene (reference sequence). CDR3 length: 16 residues. The CDR3 spells CASSLAGSLRYNEQFF. The CDR3 region has the DNA TGTGCCAGCAGTTTAGCAGGGTCCCTTAGGTACAATGAGCAGTTCTTC.

The chain recombines TRBV28 with TRBJ2-3; a possible D gene is TRBD2 (6 bases). The CDR3 length is 14 residues. V lost 5 bases and J 7 bases, leaving 16 bases between the germline ends. Germline CDR1 and CDR2: MDHEN and SYDVKM. For the CDR3, the DNA is TGTGCCAGCAGTGAAGGGAGGACTCCTTATACGCAGTATTTT. Encoded protein: CASSEGRTPYTQYF.

In this sample, this clone turned up once. This chain connects TRBV11-2 to TRBJ2-5; 9 positions match TRBD2. CDR1 is SGHAT and CDR2 is FQNNGV in the germline V gene. CDR3 length: 17 residues. V lost 1 base and J lost 0; bases outside the gene matches: 6. The CDR3: CASSLGVAGGDQETQYF. Here the CDR3 DNA reads TGTGCCAGCAGCTTAGGCGTCGCGGGGGGGGACCAAGAGACCCAGTACTTC.

The rearrangement uses TRBV2 and TRBJ2-1; 9 bases map to TRBD1. The germline V gene has CDR1 SNHLY and CDR2 FYNNEI. Germline trimming cut 6 bases from V and 3 bases from J; bases unmatched to any gene: 6. CDR3 length: 15 residues. DNA of the CDR3: TGTGCCAGCAGAGCCGGGACAGGGTTCTACAATGAGCAGTTCTTC. Translating it yields CASRAGTGFYNEQFF. The whole variable domain, filled in from reference TRBV2 and TRBJ2-1, reads EPEVTQTPSHQVTQMGQEVILRCVPISNHLYFYWYRQILGQKVEFLVSFYNNEISEKSEIFDDQFSVERPDGSNFTLKIRSTKLEDSAMYFCASRAGTGFYNEQFFGPGTRLTVL.

The chain couples TRBV2 to TRBJ1-3, with D perhaps matching TRBD1 (5 bases). V lost 8 bases and J lost 0, with 17 bases in between. This CDR3 has 16 residues. Germline loops: CDR1 SNHLY, CDR2 FYNNEI. The CDR3 reads CASLPGLGSSGNTIYF. The DNA of the CDR3 is TGTGCCAGCCTACCGGGACTCGGTAGCTCTGGAAACACCATATATTTT.

The V call is TRBV5-1, the J call TRBJ1-3; tentatively, D is TRBD1 (5 bases). Germline V gene data show CDR1 as SGHRS and CDR2 as YFSETQ. The V gene lost 0 bases and the J gene lost 4 bases, with 8 bases spanning the gap. CDR3 length equals 14 residues. This CDR3 is CASSLGTPGNTIYF. The CDR3 DNA follows: TGCGCCAGCAGCTTGGGGACACCGGGAAACACCATATATTTT.

Points on this clone: Other DNA sequences in the same sample also yield this CDR3. The chain links TRBV18 to TRBJ1-1; D is possibly TRBD1 (6 bases). This CDR3 is 13 amino acids long. The germline gives CDR1 KGHSH, CDR2 LQKENI. Trimming stripped 2 bases from V and 5 bases from J, with 9 bases between. The CDR3 protein is CASSPTGNTEAFF. DNA of the CDR3: TGTGCCAGCTCACCAACAGGGAATACTGAAGCTTTCTTT.

This clone turned up a few times. The chain recombines TRBV11-2 with TRBJ2-1; D perhaps matches TRBD1 (6 bases). Germline V CDR1 and CDR2: SGHAT, FQNNGV. V lost 2 bases and J lost 14, with 13 bases in between. This CDR3 spans 12 amino acids. CDR3 in DNA: TGTGCCAGCAGCTTAACGGCAGGGGAGAAGTTCTTC. It is translated as CASSLTAGEKFF. The full variable domain, its missing parts supplied by reference TRBV11-2 and TRBJ2-1, is EAGVAQSPRYKIIEKRQSVAFWCNPISGHATLYWYQQILGQGPKLLIQFQNNGVVDDSQLPKDRFSAERLKGVDSTLKIQPAKLEDSAVYLCASSLTAGEKFFGPGTRLTVL.

This clone occurred once. CDR3 sequence (DNA): TGTGCCAGCAGCTTTCCGGGACAGGGGGGGAATGAGCAGTTCTTC. This sequence encodes CASSFPGQGGNEQFF. The chain is built from TRBV13 and TRBJ2-1; TRBD1 matches 11 bases. This CDR3 is 15 amino acids long. Germline CDR1 reads PRHDT; CDR2 reads FYEKMQ (reference sequence). Losses at the gene ends were 3 bases for V and 7 bases for J; bases not matched to a gene: 5.

The J gene is TRBJ2-7, the V gene TRBV20-1; D gene ambiguous. The length of the CDR3 is 11 residues. V was trimmed by 0 bases and J by 3 bases, leaving 3 bases between them. In germline, CDR1 is DFQATT, CDR2 SNEGSKA (reference sequence). Written as DNA, the CDR3 is TGCAGTGCTAGAGACAACTACGAGCAGTACGTC. It is translated as CSARDNYEQYV.

The gene calls are TRBV5-4 and TRBJ1-5; 7 nucleotides align to TRBD1. This CDR3 spans 16 amino acids. Germline values: CDR1 SGHNT, CDR2 YYREEE (reference sequence). Trimming removed 2 bases from V and 0 bases from J; junction bases left unmatched: 5. The CDR3 here is CASSFSTGHSNQPQHF. Here the CDR3 DNA reads TGTGCCAGCAGCTTCTCGACAGGGCATAGCAATCAGCCCCAGCATTTT.